These 23 T cell receptor beta chains came from one sample sequenced in a study of blood T cell repertoires in COVID-19. TCRdb keeps only in-frame clones here, not all; method: immunoSEQ multiplex PCR. This sample has 150,000 or so clones, with roughly 79% found just once. Sequencing was done on a sample of peripheral blood. The receptors were gathered from a human donor with acute or convalescent COVID-19. The donor label of this sample is uncertain.

This rearrangement joins TRBV5-1 to TRBJ2-2, with TRBD1 matching 8 bases. Trimming removed 3 bases from V and 1 base from J; junction bases left unmatched: 5. Germline V gene lookup returns CDR1 SGHRS and CDR2 YFSETQ. This CDR3 contains 16 residues. The CDR3 DNA reads TGCGCCAGCAGCTCCTATGGGACAGGGAACACCGGGGAGCTGTTTTTT. Its translation is CASSSYGTGNTGELFF.

The DNA of the CDR3 is TGTGCCAGCGCCGGGACAGGGAGCACTGGGGCCAACGTCCTGACTTTC. Amino acid sequence: CASAGTGSTGANVLTF. The chain has TRBV27 and TRBJ2-6, with TRBD1 identical over 9 bases. This CDR3 is 16 amino acids long. The germline V gene encodes CDR1 MNHEY and CDR2 SMNVEV (reference sequence). V lost 8 bases and J lost 2; bases outside the gene matches: 7.

The rearrangement joins TRBV7-9 to TRBJ1-2, with D possibly being TRBD1 (5 bases). V lost 4 bases and J 4 bases, leaving 7 bases between the germline ends. The CDR3 contains 12 residues. Germline CDR1 and CDR2: SEHNR and FQNEAQ (reference sequence). The CDR3: CASSSDTYGYTF. CDR3 in DNA: TGTGCCAGCAGCTCGGACACCTATGGCTACACCTTC. Drawing the rest from reference TRBV7-9 and TRBJ1-2, the complete variable domain is DTGVSQNPRHKITKRGQNVTFRCDPISEHNRLYWYRQTLGQGPEFLTYFQNEAQLEKSRLLSDRFSAERPKGSFSTLEIQRTEQGDSAMYLCASSSDTYGYTFGSGTRLTVV.

The chain combines TRBV6-2 or TRBV6-3 with TRBJ2-1, with D possibly TRBD1 on 5 matching bases. The CDR3 extends over 12 amino acids. CDR1 and CDR2 (germline): MNHEY, SVGEGT. V shed 5 bases and J shed 9 bases, with 11 bases lying between them. CDR3 loop: CASSAQGSEQFF. Written as DNA, the CDR3 is TGTGCCAGCAGTGCCCAGGGCAGTGAGCAGTTCTTC.

The chain joins TRBV11-3 to TRBJ1-1, with 10 bases lining up with TRBD1. V was clipped by 5 bases and J by 6 bases; unmatched bases: 3. CDR3 length equals 13 residues. Per the germline V gene, CDR1 is SGHNT and CDR2 is YENEEA. For the CDR3, the DNA is TGTGCCAGCAGCCTCGGACAGGGGGCTGAAGCTTTCTTT. Translation: CASSLGQGAEAFF.

CDR3 amino acids: CASSGPPWTSGGRSDTQYF. The CDR3 nucleotides are TGTGCCAGCAGTGGACCCCCCTGGACTAGCGGGGGGAGGTCAGATACGCAGTATTTT. The chain joins TRBV6-1 to TRBJ2-3, with 14 bases aligning to TRBD2. The germline CDR1 and CDR2 sequences are MNHNS and SASEGT. The CDR3 is made up of 19 amino acids. The junction had 13 bases not matched to a gene; V was cut back by 4 bases and J by 4 bases.

As for this clone: A much larger clone lies a single base off, so this may be a read error. This rearrangement joins TRBV5-6 to TRBJ2-7; TRBD1 matches at 7 bases. Losses at the gene ends were 2 bases for V and 2 bases for J; bases not matched to a gene: 1. Germline V CDR1 and CDR2: SGHDT, YYEEEE. This CDR3 is built from 13 residues. CDR3 region: CASSFGTAYEQYF. In DNA, the CDR3 is TGTGCCAGCAGCTTCGGGACAGCCTACGAGCAGTACTTC.

The rearrangement links TRBV5-4 to TRBJ1-2; D might be TRBD1 (5 bases). The CDR3 contains 14 residues. Germline V gene lookup returns CDR1 SGHNT and CDR2 YYREEE (reference sequence). V lost 2 bases, J lost 8 bases, and 16 bases lay in between. The CDR3: CASSFWGETGGYTF. CDR3 DNA: TGTGCCAGCAGCTTCTGGGGGGAGACGGGAGGCTACACCTTC.

The rearrangement links TRBV10-3 to TRBJ1-2; D is perhaps TRBD1 (6 bases). Germline CDR1 ENHRY, CDR2 SYGVKD. V was pared by 1 base and J by 0 bases, with 12 bases between. The CDR3 loop spans 16 amino acids. The CDR3 here is CAISEFRTDPNYGYTF. In DNA form, the CDR3 reads TGTGCCATCAGTGAGTTCCGGACAGATCCTAACTATGGCTACACCTTC.

The V gene is TRBV6-5, the J gene TRBJ2-2; tentatively, D is TRBD1 (6 bases). Trimming pared 11 bases from V and 1 base from J, leaving 11 bases between. The CDR3 loop spans 13 amino acids. Germline CDR1 and CDR2: MNHEY and SVGAGI. The CDR3 DNA follows: TGTGCCTCAGGGGCGCTGAACACCGGGGAGCTGTTTTTT. Translating it yields CASGALNTGELFF.

The chain links TRBV10-3 to TRBJ2-1, with 9 nucleotides matching TRBD2. Germline CDR1 reads ENHRY; CDR2 reads SYGVKD. The CDR3 totals 15 residues. Trimming took 2 bases from V and 3 from J; bases not matched to a gene: 2. The CDR3 is CAISEERGDYNEQFF. The CDR3 coding sequence is TGTGCCATCAGTGAGGAGCGGGGGGACTACAATGAGCAGTTCTTC.

This clone was recorded once. This chain joins TRBV11-3 and TRBJ2-1, with TRBD2 identical over 10 bases. Germline values: CDR1 SGHNT, CDR2 YENEEA. The V gene end was trimmed by 1 base and the J gene end by 6 bases; junction bases not matched to a gene: 6. The length of the CDR3 is 16 residues. The CDR3 DNA reads as TGTGCCAGCAGCTTAGGGACTAGCGGTGAACTCAATGAGCAGTTCTTC. Residues: CASSLGTSGELNEQFF.

J is TRBJ2-7 and V is TRBV5-1, with D unresolved. V was trimmed by 8 bases and J by 7 bases, leaving 10 bases between them. Germline V gives CDR1 SGHRS, CDR2 YFSETQ. The CDR3 runs 10 residues. The CDR3 bases are TGCGCCAGATGCACCCGGGAGCAGTACGTC. Encoded protein: CARCTREQYV.

This rearrangement joins TRBV6-5 to TRBJ2-7; 7 nucleotides match TRBD1. The V gene end was trimmed by 2 bases and the J gene end by 6 bases; junction bases not matched to a gene: 7. The CDR3 is 14 amino acids. Looked up from germline, CDR1 is MNHEY and CDR2 is SVGAGI. CDR3 region: CASSYGNRGTEQYF. In DNA, the CDR3 is TGTGCCAGCAGTTACGGGAACAGGGGAACCGAGCAGTACTTC.

The chain links TRBV24-1 to TRBJ1-2; D unclear. The CDR3 length is 14 residues. Per the germline V gene, CDR1 is KGHDR and CDR2 is SFDVKD. Trimming cost V 5 bases and J 4 bases, with 13 bases left between them. CDR3 residues: CATSGAGQTYGYTF. The CDR3 DNA follows: TGTGCCACCAGTGGGGCAGGCCAAACCTATGGCTACACCTTC.

The genes are TRBV27 and TRBJ2-1, with TRBD2 identical over 9 bases. The CDR3 runs to 13 residues. Germline V gene sequence: CDR1 MNHEY, CDR2 SMNVEV (reference sequence). J was trimmed by 1 base and V by 11 bases; bases with no gene match: 3. The CDR3 reads CASAGGSYNEQFF. CDR3 coding DNA: TGTGCCTCAGCGGGGGGATCCTACAATGAGCAGTTCTTC.

The table lists this clone with a few counts. The genes are TRBV6-5 and TRBJ2-6; D unclear. The V end lost 5 bases, the J end lost 0 bases, and 8 bases lay between the germline ends. This CDR3 has 15 residues. Germline V gives CDR1 MNHEY, CDR2 SVGAGI. The CDR3 sequence is CASSPSSSGANVLTF. The CDR3 DNA follows: TGTGCCAGCAGTCCCAGTTCCTCTGGGGCCAACGTCCTGACTTTC.

J is TRBJ1-4 and V is TRBV6-1; the match to TRBD1 covers 8 bases. The CDR3 loop spans 16 amino acids. Losses at the gene ends were 3 bases for V and 11 bases for J; bases not matched to a gene: 14. The V gene's germline CDR1 is MNHNS and CDR2 SASEGT. The CDR3 nucleotides are TGTGCCAGCAGTGACCCGGACAGGGCAAGGTTTCGGAAACTGTTTTTT. Translated, it gives CASSDPDRARFRKLFF.

The genes are TRBV18 and TRBJ1-4; D may be TRBD1 (6 bases). Between the trimmed V and J ends, which lost 3 bases and 7 bases, there was a span of 12 bases. The germline V gene has CDR1 KGHSH and CDR2 LQKENI. CDR3 length: 14 amino acids. Here the CDR3 reads CASSPQGRGEKLFF. For the CDR3, the DNA is TGTGCCAGCTCACCCCAGGGGCGTGGTGAAAAACTGTTTTTT. Full variable domain (remainder filled in from reference TRBV18 and TRBJ1-4): NAGVMQNPRHLVRRRGQEARLRCSPMKGHSHVYWYRQLPEEGLKFMVYLQKENIIDESGMPKERFSAEFPKEGPSILRIQQVVRGDSAAYFCASSPQGRGEKLFFGSGTQLSVL.

The chain carries TRBV5-4 and TRBJ2-5; D is possibly TRBD1 (5 bases). Germline V CDR1 and CDR2: SGHNT, YYREEE (reference sequence). Between the trimmed V and J ends, which lost 0 bases and 2 bases, there was a span of 5 bases. The CDR3 runs 13 residues. CDR3 sequence reads: CASSLGQQETQYF. The CDR3 region has the DNA TGTGCCAGCAGCTTGGGACAGCAAGAGACCCAGTACTTC.

This rearrangement joins TRBV14 to TRBJ1-3; D is unresolved. CDR1 is SGHDN and CDR2 is FVKESK in the germline V gene. This CDR3 spans 14 amino acids. The V end lost 2 bases, the J end lost 0 bases, and 5 bases lay between the germline ends. The CDR3 sequence is CASSQSLSGNTIYF. For the CDR3, the DNA is TGTGCCAGCAGCCAATCCCTCTCTGGAAACACCATATATTTT.

This sequence joins TRBV28 and TRBJ2-3; a possible D gene is TRBD2 (5 bases). V dropped 6 bases and J dropped 3 bases, with 10 bases sitting between them. This CDR3 contains 13 residues. Germline CDR1 MDHEN, CDR2 SYDVKM. The CDR3 bases are TGTGCCAGCAGCTCCGGAGGTACAGATACGCAGTATTTT. The encoded protein is CASSSGGTDTQYF.

The chain employs TRBV21-1 and TRBJ2-1; TRBD2, the table's D call, was not compared with the DNA. TRBV21-1 is flagged as a pseudogene. CDR3 size: 16 residues. The CDR3: CASSDKSGDAYNEQFF. The DNA of the CDR3 is TGTGCCAGCAGCGATAAAAGCGGGGATGCCTACAATGAGCAGTTCTTC.